Listed below are T cell receptor beta chains from one sample, sequenced in a study of blood T cells in healthy people across ages. TCRdb independently ran MiXCR on the 5' RACE reads; one entry per CDR3 protein. This sample carries about 780,000 distinct CDR3 sequences, about 45% of them seen once, and the ten largest clones take 15% to 20%. Sequenced material: blood. These receptors originate from a man older than 75 in good health. The CDR3 runs from the conserved cysteine through the conserved F or W. D genes are given only for firm matches. Size is stated for part of the rows, as once, few or many counts, or as a class when the clone is expanded.

abundance	d_gene	v_gene	j_gene	CDR3nt	CDR3aa
few	TRBD2	TRBV28	TRBJ2-1	TGTGCCAGCAGTTTAAGGGCGGGACTAGCCGGGAGTGAGCAGTTCTTC	CASSLRAGLAGSEQFF
.	TRBD2	TRBV7-2	TRBJ2-7	TGTGCCAGCAGCCGAGGACTAGCGGGAAGCGAGCAGTACTTC	CASSRGLAGSEQYF
.	.	TRBV20-1	TRBJ1-4	TGCAGTGCTAGAGATGCGGGCCCCACTCCCTCGAGGGAAAAACTGTTTTTT	CSARDAGPTPSREKLFF
.	TRBD2	TRBV20-1	TRBJ2-7	TGCAGTGCTAGGTTCGGCGGGGGATCCTACGAGCAGTACTTC	CSARFGGGSYEQYF
once	TRBD1	TRBV27	TRBJ2-1	TGTGCCAGCAGCCCAGGGGGCTATATCTACAATGAGCAGTTCTTC	CASSPGGYIYNEQFF
many	.	TRBV27	TRBJ1-6	TGTGCCAGCAGTCTTGACAGTTTACTCTCCTATAATTCACCCCTCCACTTT	CASSLDSLLSYNSPLHF
few	.	TRBV9	TRBJ2-5	TGTGCCAGCAGCGTAGAAGGGGGGCGTGGAGAGACCCAGTACTTC	CASSVEGGRGETQYF
.	TRBD2	TRBV20-1	TRBJ2-7	TGCAGTGCTAGTCAACTCGGGACGGGAGGGTCTTACAATGAGCAGTACTTC	CSASQLGTGGSYNEQYF
many	.	TRBV27	TRBJ1-1	TGTGCCAGCAGTTTATATGGGCCTAACACTGAAGCTTTCTTT	CASSLYGPNTEAFF
.	TRBD1	TRBV2	TRBJ1-6	TGTGCCAGGCGACCCACGAGGGGGACAGGGGATTCACCCCTCCACTTT	CARRPTRGTGDSPLHF